One and the same sample provided the 13 T cell receptor beta chains below, sequenced in a study of blood T cells in healthy people across ages. The use of a sample-barcoded 5' primer and a J-beta primer mix characterized a second PCR of roughly 7 to 11 cycles. TCRdb fed the 5' RACE reads into MiXCR, producing one record per CDR3 protein. The profile shows 270,000 or so distinct CDR3 sequences, roughly 26% of them singletons. Sequences were obtained from blood. The source is a woman between 65 and 79 years old in good health.

This sequence joins TRBV7-2 and TRBJ1-1; D remains unclear. Germline values: CDR1 SGHTA, CDR2 FQGNSA. The CDR3 is 15 residues long. V gave up 8 bases and J gave up 2 bases, with 18 bases separating them. CDR3 DNA: TGTGCCAGCCGGATGGGCACCCAGTTAAACACTGAAGCTTTCTTT. This gives the protein CASRMGTQLNTEAFF.

This clonotype came up many times. This sequence joins TRBV20-1 and TRBJ2-5; 10 bases are shared with TRBD2. The trim removed 3 bases at V and 4 bases at J, leaving 5 bases unmatched. Looked up from germline, CDR1 is DFQATT and CDR2 is SNEGSKA (reference sequence). This CDR3 comprises 14 residues. CDR3 protein: CSARKGLARETQYF. DNA for the CDR3: TGCAGTGCTAGGAAGGGACTAGCGAGAGAGACCCAGTACTTC.

The DNA for the CDR3 is TGCAGTGCCTCCCCAGGGGGCAAAAACGAAAAACTGTTTTTT. This sequence encodes CSASPGGKNEKLFF. The rearrangement links TRBV20-1 to TRBJ1-4; TRBD1 matches at 8 bases. V gave up 6 bases and J gave up 8 bases; unmatched junction bases: 11. Germline lookup yields CDR1 DFQATT and CDR2 SNEGSKA (reference sequence). The CDR3 length is 14 residues.

This clonotype has only a few counts. V is TRBV6-2 or TRBV6-3 and J is TRBJ1-5; D is undetermined. The V end was cut by 9 bases, the J end by 0 bases, with 18 bases between. Per the germline V gene, CDR1 is MNHEY and CDR2 is SVGEGT. The CDR3 totals 16 residues. The CDR3 sequence: CASHSGGLYSNQPQHF. Here the CDR3 DNA reads TGTGCCAGTCACTCTGGCGGACTTTATAGCAATCAGCCCCAGCATTTT.

This clonotype has just a few counts. The chain is built from TRBV20-1 and TRBJ2-5, with D tentatively TRBD2 (7 bases). The CDR3 contains 12 residues. V shed 5 bases and J shed 7 bases, with 14 bases lying between them. Germline values: CDR1 DFQATT, CDR2 SNEGSKA (reference sequence). The CDR3 region is CSASGLGGTQYF. The CDR3 DNA follows: TGCAGTGCTTCCGGACTAGGGGGGACCCAGTACTTC.

The chain couples TRBV6-5 to TRBJ1-5, with 8 bases identical to TRBD1. The CDR3 covers 15 residues. Germline trimming cut 6 bases from V and 0 bases from J; bases unmatched to any gene: 4. Germline V gives CDR1 MNHEY, CDR2 SVGAGI. This chain's CDR3 is CASSRTGGSNQPQHF. For the CDR3, the DNA is TGTGCCAGCAGCAGAACAGGGGGTAGCAATCAGCCCCAGCATTTT.

A few counts support this clonotype. The rearrangement uses TRBV7-8 and TRBJ2-2; D might be TRBD2 (5 bases). V lost 5 bases and J 1 base, leaving 11 bases between the germline ends. The CDR3 contains 15 residues. CDR1 and CDR2 from the germline V gene are SGHVS and FQNEAQ. The CDR3 sequence: CASSPGIKNTGELFF. DNA for the CDR3: TGTGCCAGCAGCCCCGGGATAAAGAACACCGGGGAGCTGTTTTTT.

The genes are TRBV3-1 and TRBJ2-5, with 11 bases fitting TRBD2. Germline loops: CDR1 LGHDT, CDR2 YNNKEL (reference sequence). The trim removed 3 bases at V and 4 bases at J, leaving 7 bases unmatched. This CDR3 has 16 amino acids. CDR3: CASSHLIAGGLETQYF. CDR3 DNA: TGTGCCAGCAGCCACCTGATAGCGGGAGGGTTAGAGACCCAGTACTTC.

There are many counts of this clonotype. The genes are TRBV4-1 and TRBJ2-7, with D hard to call. Per the germline V gene, CDR1 is MGHRA and CDR2 is YSYEKL. V dropped 1 base and J dropped 1 base, with 5 bases sitting between them. The CDR3 loop spans 13 amino acids. CDR3 nucleotides: TGCGCCAGCAGCCAAGTCGGGTCCTACGAGCAGTACTTC. It encodes CASSQVGSYEQYF.

The chain combines TRBV28 with TRBJ2-5, with a possible D match to TRBD1 (6 bases). V lost 5 bases and J lost 6, with 19 bases in between. The V gene's germline CDR1 is MDHEN and CDR2 SYDVKM. CDR3 length: 15 amino acids. The CDR3 region has the DNA TGTGCCAGCAGTCCCCACACAGACAGGTTGAAGACCCAGTACTTC. Residues: CASSPHTDRLKTQYF.

This chain uses TRBV5-6 with TRBJ2-2; 10 bases align to TRBD2. J gave up 7 bases and V 5 bases, and 8 bases lay outside the gene matches. The CDR3 runs 15 residues. Per germline, CDR1 SGHDT and CDR2 YYEEEE. The CDR3 coding sequence is TGTGCCAGCAGTCGGCTAGCGGGAGTTTTCGGGGAGCTGTTTTTT. Translating it yields CASSRLAGVFGELFF. Looking up the rest from reference TRBV5-6 and TRBJ2-2 gives the full variable domain: DAGVTQSPTHLIKTRGQQVTLRCSPKSGHDTVSWYQQALGQGPQFIFQYYEEEERQRGNFPDRFSGHQFPNYSSELNVNALLLGDSALYLCASSRLAGVFGELFFGEGSRLTVL.

There are a few counts of this clonotype. This sequence joins TRBV18 and TRBJ2-5; D not resolved. The CDR3 contains 13 residues. Looked up from germline, CDR1 is KGHSH and CDR2 is LQKENI. V lost 3 bases and J lost 11, with 16 bases in between. The CDR3 DNA is TGTGCCAGCTCACCGTACGCGACAACGGAGCAGTACTTC. Protein sequence: CASSPYATTEQYF.

This clonotype has just a few counts. The chain employs TRBV29-1 and TRBJ1-5; D ambiguous. Trimming removed 4 bases from V and 0 bases from J, with 10 bases in between. The CDR3 spans 14 residues. The germline V gene has CDR1 SQVTM and CDR2 ANQGSEA. DNA of the CDR3: TGCAGCGTTGGAACGGAGGATAGCAATCAGCCCCAGCATTTT. Translating gives CSVGTEDSNQPQHF.